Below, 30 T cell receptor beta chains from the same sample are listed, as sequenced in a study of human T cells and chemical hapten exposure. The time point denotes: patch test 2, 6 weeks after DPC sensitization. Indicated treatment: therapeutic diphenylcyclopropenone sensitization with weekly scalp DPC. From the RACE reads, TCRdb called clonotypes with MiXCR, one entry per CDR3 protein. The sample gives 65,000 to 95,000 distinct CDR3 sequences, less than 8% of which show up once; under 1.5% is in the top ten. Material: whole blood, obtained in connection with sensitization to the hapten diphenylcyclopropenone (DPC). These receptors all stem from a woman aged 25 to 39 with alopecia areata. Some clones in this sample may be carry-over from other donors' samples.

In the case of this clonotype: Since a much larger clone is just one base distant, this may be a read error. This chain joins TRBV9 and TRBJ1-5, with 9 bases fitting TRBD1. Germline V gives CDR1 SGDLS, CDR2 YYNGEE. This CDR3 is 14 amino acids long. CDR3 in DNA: TGTGTCAGCAGCCTTGGGACAGGGACTCAGCCCCAGCATTTT. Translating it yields CVSSLGTGTQPQHF.

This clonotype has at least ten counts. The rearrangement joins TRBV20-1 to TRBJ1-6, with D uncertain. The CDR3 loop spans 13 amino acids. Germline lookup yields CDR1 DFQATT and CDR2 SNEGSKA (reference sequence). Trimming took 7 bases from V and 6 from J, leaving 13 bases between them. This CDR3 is CSVVGSTNSPLHF. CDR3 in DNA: TGCAGTGTGGTCGGATCGACTAATTCACCCCTCCACTTT.

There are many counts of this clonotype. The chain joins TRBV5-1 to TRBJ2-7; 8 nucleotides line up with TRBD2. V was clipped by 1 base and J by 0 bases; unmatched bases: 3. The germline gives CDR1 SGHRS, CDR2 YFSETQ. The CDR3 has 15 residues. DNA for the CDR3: TGCGCCAGCAGCTTGTTTAGCGGGGCCTCCTACGAGCAGTACTTC. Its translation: CASSLFSGASYEQYF.

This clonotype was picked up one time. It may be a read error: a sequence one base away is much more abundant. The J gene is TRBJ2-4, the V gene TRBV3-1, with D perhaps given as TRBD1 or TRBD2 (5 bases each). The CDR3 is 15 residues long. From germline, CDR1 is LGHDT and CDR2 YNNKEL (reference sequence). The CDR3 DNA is TGTGCCAGCAGCCTGTGGGGTCTAGCAGGGAACACTCAGTACTTC. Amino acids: CASSLWGLAGNTQYF.

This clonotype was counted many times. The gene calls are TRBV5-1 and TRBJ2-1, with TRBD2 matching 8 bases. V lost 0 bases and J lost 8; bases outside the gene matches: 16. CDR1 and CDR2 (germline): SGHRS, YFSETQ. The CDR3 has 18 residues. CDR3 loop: CASSLVVGGGRGLDEQFF. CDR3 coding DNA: TGCGCCAGCAGCTTGGTAGTCGGCGGGGGGCGAGGTTTGGATGAGCAGTTCTTC. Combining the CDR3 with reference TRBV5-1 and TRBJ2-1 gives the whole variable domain KAGVTQTPRYLIKTRGQQVTLSCSPISGHRSVSWYQQTPGQGLQFLFEYFSETQRNKGNFPGRFSGRQFSNSRSEMNVSTLELGDSALYLCASSLVVGGGRGLDEQFFGPGTRLTVL.

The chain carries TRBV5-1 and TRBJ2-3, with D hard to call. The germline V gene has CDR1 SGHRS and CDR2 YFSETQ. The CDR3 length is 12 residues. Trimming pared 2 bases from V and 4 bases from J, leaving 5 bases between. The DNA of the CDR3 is TGCGCCAGCAGCTTACCTCCAGATACGCAGTATTTT. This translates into CASSLPPDTQYF.

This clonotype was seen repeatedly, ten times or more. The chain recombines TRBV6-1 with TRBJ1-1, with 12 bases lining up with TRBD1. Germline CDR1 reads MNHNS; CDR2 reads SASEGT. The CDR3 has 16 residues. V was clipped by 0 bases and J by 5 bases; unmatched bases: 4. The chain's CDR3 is CASSEAGTGGYTEAFF. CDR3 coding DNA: TGTGCCAGCAGTGAAGCCGGGACAGGGGGCTATACTGAAGCTTTCTTT.

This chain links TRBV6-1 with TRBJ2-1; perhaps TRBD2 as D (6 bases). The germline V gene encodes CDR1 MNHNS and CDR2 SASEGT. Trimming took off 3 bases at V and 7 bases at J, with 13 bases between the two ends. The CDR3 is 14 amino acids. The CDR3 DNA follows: TGTGCCAGCAGTGACGGATCAGGGAGGAATGAGCAGTTCTTC. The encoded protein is CASSDGSGRNEQFF.

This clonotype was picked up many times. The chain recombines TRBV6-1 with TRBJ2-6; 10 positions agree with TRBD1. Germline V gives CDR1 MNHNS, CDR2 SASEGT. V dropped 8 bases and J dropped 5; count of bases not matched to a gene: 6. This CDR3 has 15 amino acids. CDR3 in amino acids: CASGGQGTRANVLTF. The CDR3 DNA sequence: TGTGCCAGCGGGGGACAGGGGACAAGGGCCAACGTCCTGACTTTC.

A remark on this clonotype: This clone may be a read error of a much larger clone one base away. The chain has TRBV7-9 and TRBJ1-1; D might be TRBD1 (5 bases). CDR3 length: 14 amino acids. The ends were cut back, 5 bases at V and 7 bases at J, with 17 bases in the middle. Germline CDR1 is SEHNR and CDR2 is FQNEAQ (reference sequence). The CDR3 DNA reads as TGTGCCAGCAGCCAAAAAGGAGGGGTGGATGAAGCTTTCTTT. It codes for CASSQKGGVDEAFF.

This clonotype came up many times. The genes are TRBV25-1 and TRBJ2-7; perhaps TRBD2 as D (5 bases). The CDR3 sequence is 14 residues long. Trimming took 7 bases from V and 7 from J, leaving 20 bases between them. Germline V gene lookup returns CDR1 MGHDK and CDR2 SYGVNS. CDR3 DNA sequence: TGTGCCAGCACCTCTTCCGGGCCTCCGGGGGAGCAGTACTTC. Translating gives CASTSSGPPGEQYF.

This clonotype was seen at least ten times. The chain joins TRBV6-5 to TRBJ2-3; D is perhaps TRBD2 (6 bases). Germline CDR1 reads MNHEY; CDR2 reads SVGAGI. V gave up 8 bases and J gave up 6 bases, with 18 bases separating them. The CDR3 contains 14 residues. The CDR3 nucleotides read TGTGCCAGCCGGGACTCCCGAGGGTCGGATACGCAGTATTTT. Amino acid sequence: CASRDSRGSDTQYF.

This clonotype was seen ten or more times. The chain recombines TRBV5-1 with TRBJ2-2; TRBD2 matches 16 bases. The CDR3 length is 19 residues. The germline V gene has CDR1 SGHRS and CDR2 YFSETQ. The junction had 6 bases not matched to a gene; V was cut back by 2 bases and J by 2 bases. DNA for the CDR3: TGCGCCAGCAGCTTCCCGGGACTAGCGGGGGGGCGCAACACCGGGGAGCTGTTTTTT. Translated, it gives CASSFPGLAGGRNTGELFF.

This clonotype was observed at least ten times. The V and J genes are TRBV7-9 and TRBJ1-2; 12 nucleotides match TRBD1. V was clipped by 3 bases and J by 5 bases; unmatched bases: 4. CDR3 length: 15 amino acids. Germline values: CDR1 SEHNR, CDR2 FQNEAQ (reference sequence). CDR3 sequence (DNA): TGTGCCAGCAGCTTGGGGACAGGGGGCGGATATGGCTACACCTTC. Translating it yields CASSLGTGGGYGYTF.

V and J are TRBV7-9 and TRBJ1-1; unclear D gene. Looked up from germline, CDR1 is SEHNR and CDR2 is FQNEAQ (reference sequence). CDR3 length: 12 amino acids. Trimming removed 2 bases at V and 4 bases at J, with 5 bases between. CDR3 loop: CASSLPITEAFF. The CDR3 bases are TGTGCCAGCAGCTTACCTATCACTGAAGCTTTCTTT.

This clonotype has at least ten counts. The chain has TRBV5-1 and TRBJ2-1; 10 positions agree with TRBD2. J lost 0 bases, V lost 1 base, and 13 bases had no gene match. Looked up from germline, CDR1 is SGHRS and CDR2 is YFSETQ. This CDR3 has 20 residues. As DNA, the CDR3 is TGCGCCAGCAGCTTGCAGGTACTAGCGGGACTTCGCTACTCCTACAATGAGCAGTTCTTC. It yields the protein CASSLQVLAGLRYSYNEQFF.

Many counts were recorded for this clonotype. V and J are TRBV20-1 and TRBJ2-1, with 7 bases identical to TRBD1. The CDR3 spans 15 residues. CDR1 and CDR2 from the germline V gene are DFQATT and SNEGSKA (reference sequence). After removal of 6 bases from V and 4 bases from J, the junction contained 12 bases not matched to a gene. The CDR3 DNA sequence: TGCAGTGCCCCACCCGGGGACAGTGATTACAATGAGCAGTTCTTC. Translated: CSAPPGDSDYNEQFF.

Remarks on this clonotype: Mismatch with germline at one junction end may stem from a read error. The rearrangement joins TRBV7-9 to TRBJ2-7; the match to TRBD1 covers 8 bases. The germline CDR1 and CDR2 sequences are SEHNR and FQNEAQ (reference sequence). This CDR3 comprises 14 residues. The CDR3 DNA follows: TGTGCCAGCAGCTCAAGACAGGGGTCCTCCGAGCAGTACTTC. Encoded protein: CASSSRQGSSEQYF. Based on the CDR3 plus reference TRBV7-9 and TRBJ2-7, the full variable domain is DTGVSQNPRHKITKRGQNVTFRCDPISEHNRLYWYRQTLGQGPEFLTYFQNEAQLEKSRLLSDRFSAERPKGSFSTLEIQRTEQGDSAMYLCASSSRQGSSEQYFGPGTRLTVT.

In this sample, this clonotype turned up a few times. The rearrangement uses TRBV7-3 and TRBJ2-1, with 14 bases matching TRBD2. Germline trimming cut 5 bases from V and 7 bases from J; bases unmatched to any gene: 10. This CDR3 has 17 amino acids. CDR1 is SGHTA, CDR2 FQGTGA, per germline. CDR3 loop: CASSVTSGGAARNEQFF. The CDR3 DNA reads TGTGCCAGCAGCGTGACTAGCGGGGGGGCGGCCAGGAATGAGCAGTTCTTC.

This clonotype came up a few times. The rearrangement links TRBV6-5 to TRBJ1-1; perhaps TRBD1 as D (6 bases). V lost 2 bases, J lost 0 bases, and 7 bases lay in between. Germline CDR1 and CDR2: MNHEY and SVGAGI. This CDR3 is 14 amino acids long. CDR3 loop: CASSYQGMNTEAFF. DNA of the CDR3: TGTGCCAGCAGTTACCAGGGGATGAACACTGAAGCTTTCTTT.

The CDR3: CATPGTSREREQYF. CDR3 sequence (DNA): TGCGCCACTCCCGGGACTAGCAGGGAACGCGAGCAGTACTTC. V and J are TRBV10-1 and TRBJ2-7, with 9 bases that match TRBD2. This CDR3 is built from 14 residues. The trim removed 10 bases at V and 6 bases at J, leaving 13 bases unmatched. The germline gives CDR1 WNHNN, CDR2 SYGVQD (reference sequence).

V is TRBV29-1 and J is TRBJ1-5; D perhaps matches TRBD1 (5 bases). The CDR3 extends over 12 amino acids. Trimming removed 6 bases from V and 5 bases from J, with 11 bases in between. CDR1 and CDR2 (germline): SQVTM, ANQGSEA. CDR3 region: CSVGGRDQPQHF. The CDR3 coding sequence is TGCAGCGTCGGGGGTAGGGATCAGCCCCAGCATTTT.

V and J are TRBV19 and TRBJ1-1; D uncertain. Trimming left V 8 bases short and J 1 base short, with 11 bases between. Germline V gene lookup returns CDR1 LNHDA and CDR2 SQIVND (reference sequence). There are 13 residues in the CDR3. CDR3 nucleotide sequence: TGTGCCAGTGGGGTACAAGAGAACACTGAAGCTTTCTTT. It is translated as CASGVQENTEAFF.

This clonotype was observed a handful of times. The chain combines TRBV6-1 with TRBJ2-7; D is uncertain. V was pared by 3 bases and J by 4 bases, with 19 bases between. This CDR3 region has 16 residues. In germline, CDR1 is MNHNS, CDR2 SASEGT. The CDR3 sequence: CASSDSVEAKRYEQYF. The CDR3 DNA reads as TGTGCCAGCAGTGACTCGGTTGAAGCGAAAAGATACGAGCAGTACTTC.

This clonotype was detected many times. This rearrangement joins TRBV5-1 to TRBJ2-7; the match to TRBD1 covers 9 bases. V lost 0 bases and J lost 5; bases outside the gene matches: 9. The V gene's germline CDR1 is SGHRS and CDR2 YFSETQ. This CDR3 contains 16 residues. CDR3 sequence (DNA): TGCGCCAGCAGCTTGGCGCTGGACAGGGGAAGGAACGAGCAGTACTTC. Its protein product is CASSLALDRGRNEQYF.

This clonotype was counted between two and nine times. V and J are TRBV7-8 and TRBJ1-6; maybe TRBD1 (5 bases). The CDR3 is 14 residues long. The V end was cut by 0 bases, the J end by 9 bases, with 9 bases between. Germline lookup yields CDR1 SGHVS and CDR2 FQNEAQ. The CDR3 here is CASSLAGVSSPLHF. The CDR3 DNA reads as TGTGCCAGCAGCTTAGCAGGGGTCAGTTCACCCCTCCACTTT.

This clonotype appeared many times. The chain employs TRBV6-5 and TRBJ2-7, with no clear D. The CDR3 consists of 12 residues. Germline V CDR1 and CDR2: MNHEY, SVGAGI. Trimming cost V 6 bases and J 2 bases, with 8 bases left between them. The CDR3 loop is CASRKHPYEQYF. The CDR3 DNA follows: TGTGCCAGCAGAAAACATCCCTACGAGCAGTACTTC.

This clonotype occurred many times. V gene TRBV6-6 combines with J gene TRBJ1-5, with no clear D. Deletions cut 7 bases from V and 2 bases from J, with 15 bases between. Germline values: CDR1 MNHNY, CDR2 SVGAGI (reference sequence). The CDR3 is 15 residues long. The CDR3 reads CASNDNPSGNQPQHF. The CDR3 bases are TGTGCCAGCAATGACAACCCCTCAGGCAATCAGCCCCAGCATTTT.

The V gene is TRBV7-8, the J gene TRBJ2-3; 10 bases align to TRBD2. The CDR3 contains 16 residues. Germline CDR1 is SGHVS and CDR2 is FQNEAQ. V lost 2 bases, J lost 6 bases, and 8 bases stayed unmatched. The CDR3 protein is CASSLPASGGADTQYF. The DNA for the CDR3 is TGTGCCAGCAGCTTACCTGCTAGCGGGGGAGCCGATACGCAGTATTTT.

The CDR3 protein is CASSFVGGPNYGYTF. The CDR3 bases are TGTGCCAGCAGCTTCGTTGGCGGACCTAACTATGGCTACACCTTC. This chain joins TRBV13 and TRBJ1-2; D remains unclear. The V gene lost 3 bases and the J gene lost 0 bases, with 11 bases spanning the gap. The CDR3 runs to 15 residues. Germline V gives CDR1 PRHDT, CDR2 FYEKMQ (reference sequence).